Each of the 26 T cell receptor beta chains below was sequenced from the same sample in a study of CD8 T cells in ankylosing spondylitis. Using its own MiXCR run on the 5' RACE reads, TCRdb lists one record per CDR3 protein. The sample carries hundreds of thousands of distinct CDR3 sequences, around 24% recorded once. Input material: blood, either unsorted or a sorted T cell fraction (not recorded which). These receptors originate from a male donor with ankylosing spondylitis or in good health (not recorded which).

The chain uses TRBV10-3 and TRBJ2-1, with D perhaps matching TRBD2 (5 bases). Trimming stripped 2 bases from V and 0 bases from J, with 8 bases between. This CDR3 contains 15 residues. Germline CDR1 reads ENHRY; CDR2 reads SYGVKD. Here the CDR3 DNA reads TGTGCCATCAGTGAGGGTGGGAGCTCCTACAATGAGCAGTTCTTC. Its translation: CAISEGGSSYNEQFF.

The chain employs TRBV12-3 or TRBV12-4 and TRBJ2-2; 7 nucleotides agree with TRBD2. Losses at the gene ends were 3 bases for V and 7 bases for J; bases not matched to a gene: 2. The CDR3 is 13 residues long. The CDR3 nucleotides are TGTGCCAGCAGTTTTCGGGAGGACGGGGAGCTGTTTTTT. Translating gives CASSFREDGELFF.

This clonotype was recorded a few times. The CDR3 nucleotides are TGCGCCAGCAGAAACGGGAGGAGCGGGTTAAACACCGGGGAGCTGTTTTTT. It is translated as CASRNGRSGLNTGELFF. V is TRBV4-3 and J is TRBJ2-2; 7 bases align to TRBD2. With V trimmed by 6 bases and J by 2 bases, 12 bases remained unmatched. CDR3 length equals 17 residues. Germline V gene sequence: CDR1 LGHNA, CDR2 YSLEER.

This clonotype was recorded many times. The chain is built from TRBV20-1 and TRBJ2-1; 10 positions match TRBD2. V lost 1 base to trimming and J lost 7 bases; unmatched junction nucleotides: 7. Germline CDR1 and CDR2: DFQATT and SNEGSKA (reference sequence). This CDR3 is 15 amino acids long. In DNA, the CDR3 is TGCAGTGCTAGAGCCCTAAGCGGGAGGGGTAATGAGCAGTTCTTC. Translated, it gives CSARALSGRGNEQFF.

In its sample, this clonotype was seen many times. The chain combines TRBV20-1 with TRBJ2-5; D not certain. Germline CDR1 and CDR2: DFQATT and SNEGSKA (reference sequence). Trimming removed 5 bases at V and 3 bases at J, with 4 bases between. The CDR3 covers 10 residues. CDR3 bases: TGCAGTGCTTTGAAAGAGACCCAGTACTTC. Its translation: CSALKETQYF.

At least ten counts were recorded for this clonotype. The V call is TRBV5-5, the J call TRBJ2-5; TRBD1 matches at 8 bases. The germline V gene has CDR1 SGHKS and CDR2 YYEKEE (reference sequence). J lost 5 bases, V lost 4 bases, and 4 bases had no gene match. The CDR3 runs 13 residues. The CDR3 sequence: CASSQTGVETQYF. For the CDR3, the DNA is TGTGCCAGCAGCCAGACAGGGGTGGAGACCCAGTACTTC.

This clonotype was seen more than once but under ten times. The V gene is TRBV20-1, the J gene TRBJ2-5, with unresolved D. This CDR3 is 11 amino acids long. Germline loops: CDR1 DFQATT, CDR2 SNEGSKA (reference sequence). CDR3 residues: CTGGTQETQYF. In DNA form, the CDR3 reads TGCACTGGCGGAACCCAAGAGACCCAGTACTTC.

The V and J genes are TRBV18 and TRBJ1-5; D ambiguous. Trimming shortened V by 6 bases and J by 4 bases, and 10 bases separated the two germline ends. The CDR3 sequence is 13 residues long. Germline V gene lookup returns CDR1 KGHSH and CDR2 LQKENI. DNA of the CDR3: TGTGCCAGCTCGACTCAGAGAAATCAGCCCCAGCATTTT. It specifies CASSTQRNQPQHF.

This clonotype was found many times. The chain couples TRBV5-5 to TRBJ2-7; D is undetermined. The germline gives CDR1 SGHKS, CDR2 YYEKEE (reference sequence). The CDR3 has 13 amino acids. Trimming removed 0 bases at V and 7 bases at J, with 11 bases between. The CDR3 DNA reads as TGTGCCAGCAGCTTGGCCGTTATGGGGGAGCAGTACTTC. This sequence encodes CASSLAVMGEQYF.

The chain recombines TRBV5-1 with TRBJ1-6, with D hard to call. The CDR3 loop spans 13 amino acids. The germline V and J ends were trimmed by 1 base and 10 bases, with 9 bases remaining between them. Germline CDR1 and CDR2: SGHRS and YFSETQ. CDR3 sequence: CASSLSEGSPLHF. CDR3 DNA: TGCGCCAGCAGCTTGAGCGAGGGCTCACCCCTCCACTTT.

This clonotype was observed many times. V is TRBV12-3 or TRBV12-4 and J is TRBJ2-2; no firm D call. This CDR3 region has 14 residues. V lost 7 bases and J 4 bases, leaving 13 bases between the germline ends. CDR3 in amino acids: CASTTSRVTGELFF. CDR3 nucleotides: TGTGCCAGCACCACCTCCCGAGTCACCGGGGAGCTGTTTTTT.

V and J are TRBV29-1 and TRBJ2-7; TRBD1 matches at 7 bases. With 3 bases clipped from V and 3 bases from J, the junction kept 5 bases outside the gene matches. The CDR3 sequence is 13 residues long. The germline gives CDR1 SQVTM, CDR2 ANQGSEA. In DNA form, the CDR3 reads TGCAGCGTTGAGGGGGACAGCCTCTACGAGCAGTACTTC. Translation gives CSVEGDSLYEQYF.

The CDR3 DNA follows: TGCAGTGCCAGGGACCTACAGGGAGGCGGCAATGAGCAGTTCTTC. Encoded protein: CSARDLQGGGNEQFF. The chain recombines TRBV20-1 with TRBJ2-1, with D possibly being TRBD1 or TRBD2 (6 bases each). Germline values: CDR1 DFQATT, CDR2 SNEGSKA (reference sequence). Trimming removed 6 bases from V and 6 bases from J, with 21 bases in between. The length of the CDR3 is 15 residues.

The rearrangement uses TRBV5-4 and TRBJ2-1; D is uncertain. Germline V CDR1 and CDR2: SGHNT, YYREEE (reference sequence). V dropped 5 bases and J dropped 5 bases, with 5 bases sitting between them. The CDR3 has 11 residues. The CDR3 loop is CASRRDNEQFF. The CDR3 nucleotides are TGTGCCAGCAGAAGGGACAATGAGCAGTTCTTC.

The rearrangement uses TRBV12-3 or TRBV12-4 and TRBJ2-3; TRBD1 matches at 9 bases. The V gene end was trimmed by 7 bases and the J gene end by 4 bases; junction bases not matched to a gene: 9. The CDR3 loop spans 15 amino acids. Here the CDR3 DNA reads TGTGCCAGCATCTCACCGGGACAGGGCGCAGATACGCAGTATTTT. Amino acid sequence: CASISPGQGADTQYF.

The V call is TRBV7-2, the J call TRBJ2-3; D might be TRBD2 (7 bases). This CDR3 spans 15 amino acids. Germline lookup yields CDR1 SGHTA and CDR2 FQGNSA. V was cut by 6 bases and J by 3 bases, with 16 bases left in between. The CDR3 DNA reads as TGTGCCAGCAGTCTCAATGGGAGGGGGACAGATACGCAGTATTTT. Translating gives CASSLNGRGTDTQYF.

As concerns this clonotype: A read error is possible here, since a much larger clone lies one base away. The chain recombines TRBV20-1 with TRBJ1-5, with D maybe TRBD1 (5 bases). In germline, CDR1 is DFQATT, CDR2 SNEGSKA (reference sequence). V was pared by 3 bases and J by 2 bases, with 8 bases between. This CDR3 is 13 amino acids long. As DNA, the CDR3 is TGCAGTGCTAGGGGGGATGGCAATCAGCCCCAGCATTTT. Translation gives CSARGDGNQPQHF.

The CDR3 is CASTPWISGRAGEQYF. The CDR3 region has the DNA TGTGCCAGCACCCCTTGGATTAGCGGGAGGGCCGGCGAGCAGTACTTC. The chain recombines TRBV5-5 with TRBJ2-7; 11 bases fit TRBD2. Germline assignment: CDR1 SGHKS and CDR2 YYEKEE (reference sequence). The CDR3 is made up of 16 amino acids. The V segment lost 6 bases and the J segment 6 bases; nucleotides outside the gene matches: 14.

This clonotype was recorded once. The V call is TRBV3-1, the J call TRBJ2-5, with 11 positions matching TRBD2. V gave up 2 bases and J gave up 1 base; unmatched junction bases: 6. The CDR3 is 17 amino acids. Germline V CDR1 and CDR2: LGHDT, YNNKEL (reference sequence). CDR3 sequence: CASSQRGSGRGQETQYF. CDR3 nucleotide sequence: TGTGCCAGCAGCCAAAGAGGTAGCGGGAGGGGCCAAGAGACCCAGTACTTC.

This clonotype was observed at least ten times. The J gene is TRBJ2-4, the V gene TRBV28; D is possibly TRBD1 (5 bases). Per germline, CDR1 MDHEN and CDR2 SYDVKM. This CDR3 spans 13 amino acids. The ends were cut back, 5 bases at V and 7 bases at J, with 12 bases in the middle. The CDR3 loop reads CASSPGWRNIQYF. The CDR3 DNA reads TGTGCCAGCAGTCCAGGGTGGCGGAACATTCAGTACTTC.

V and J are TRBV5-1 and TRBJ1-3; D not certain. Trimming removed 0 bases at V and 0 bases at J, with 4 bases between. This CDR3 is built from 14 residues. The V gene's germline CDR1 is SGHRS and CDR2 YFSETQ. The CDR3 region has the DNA TGCGCCAGCAGCTTGGAACACTCTGGAAACACCATATATTTT. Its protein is CASSLEHSGNTIYF.

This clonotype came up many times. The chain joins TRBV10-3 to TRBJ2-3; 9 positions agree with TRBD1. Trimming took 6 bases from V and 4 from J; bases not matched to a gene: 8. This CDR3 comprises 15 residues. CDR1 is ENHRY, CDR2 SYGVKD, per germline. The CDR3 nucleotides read TGTGCCATCAGCATCCAGGACAGGGGTGCAGATACGCAGTATTTT. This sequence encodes CAISIQDRGADTQYF.

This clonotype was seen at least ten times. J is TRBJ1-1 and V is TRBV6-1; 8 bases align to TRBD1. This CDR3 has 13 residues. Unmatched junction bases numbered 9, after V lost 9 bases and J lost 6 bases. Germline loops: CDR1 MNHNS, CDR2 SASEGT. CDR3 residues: CASEGQARPEAFF. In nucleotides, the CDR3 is TGTGCCAGTGAGGGACAGGCCCGCCCTGAAGCTTTCTTT.

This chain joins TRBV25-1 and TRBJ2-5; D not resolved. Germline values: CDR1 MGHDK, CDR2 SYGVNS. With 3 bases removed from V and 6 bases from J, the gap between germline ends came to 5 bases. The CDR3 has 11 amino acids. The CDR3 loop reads CASSDAKTQYF. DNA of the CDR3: TGTGCCAGCAGTGACGCCAAGACCCAGTACTTC.

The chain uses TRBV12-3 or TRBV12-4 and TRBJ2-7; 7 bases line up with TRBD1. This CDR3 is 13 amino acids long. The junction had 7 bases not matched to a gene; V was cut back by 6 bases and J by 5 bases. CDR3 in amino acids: CASRTTGANEQYF. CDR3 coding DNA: TGTGCCAGCAGAACCACAGGGGCCAACGAGCAGTACTTC.

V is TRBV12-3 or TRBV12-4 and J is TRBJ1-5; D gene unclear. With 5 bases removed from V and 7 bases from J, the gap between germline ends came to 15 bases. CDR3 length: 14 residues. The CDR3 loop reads CASSLSWPDQPQHF. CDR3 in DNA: TGTGCCAGCAGTCTTAGTTGGCCCGACCAGCCCCAGCATTTT.